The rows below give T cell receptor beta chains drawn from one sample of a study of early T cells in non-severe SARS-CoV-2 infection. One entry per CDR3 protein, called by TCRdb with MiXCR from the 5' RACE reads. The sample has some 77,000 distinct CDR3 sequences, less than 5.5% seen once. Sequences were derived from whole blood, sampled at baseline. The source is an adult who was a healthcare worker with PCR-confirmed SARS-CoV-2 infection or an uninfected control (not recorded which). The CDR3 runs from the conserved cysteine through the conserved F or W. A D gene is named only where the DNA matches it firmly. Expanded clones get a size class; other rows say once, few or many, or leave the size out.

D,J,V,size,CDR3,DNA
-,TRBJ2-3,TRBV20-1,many,CSARESGGAVSTDTQYF,TGCAGTGCTAGAGAGTCGGGCGGGGCGGTAAGCACAGATACGCAGTATTTT
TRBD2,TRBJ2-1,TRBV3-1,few,CASSLRRGVYNNEQFF,TGTGCCAGCAGCCTCCGGCGGGGGGTGTATAACAATGAGCAGTTCTTC
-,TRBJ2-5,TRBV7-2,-,CASSLGPGDQETQYF,TGTGCCAGCAGCTTGGGGCCGGGAGACCAAGAGACCCAGTACTTC
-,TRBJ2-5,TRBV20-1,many,CSAPRTSEETQYF,TGCAGTGCTCCAAGGACGTCGGAAGAGACCCAGTACTTC
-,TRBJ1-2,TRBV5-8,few,CASRAPGQTLYGYTF,TGTGCCAGCAGGGCTCCAGGACAGACGCTCTATGGCTACACCTTC
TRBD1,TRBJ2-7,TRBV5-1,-,CASSPPGQGALEQYF,TGCGCCAGCAGCCCCCCGGGACAGGGGGCATTAGAGCAGTACTTC
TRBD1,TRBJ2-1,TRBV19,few,CASSTRGVGQGSSYNEQFF,TGTGCCAGTAGTACTAGAGGGGTCGGACAGGGGAGCTCCTACAATGAGCAGTTCTTC
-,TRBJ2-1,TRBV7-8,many,CASSITAFRSYNEQFF,TGTGCCAGCAGCATAACCGCATTCCGCTCCTACAATGAGCAGTTCTTC
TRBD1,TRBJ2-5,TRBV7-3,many,CASSRDRVETQYF,TGTGCCAGCAGCAGGGACAGGGTAGAGACCCAGTACTTC
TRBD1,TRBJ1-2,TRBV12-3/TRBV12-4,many,CASSFRAGGYGYTF,TGTGCCAGCAGTTTTCGGGCAGGGGGCTATGGCTACACCTTC
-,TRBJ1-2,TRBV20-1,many,CSASQSYGYTF,TGCAGTGCTAGCCAGAGCTATGGCTACACCTTC
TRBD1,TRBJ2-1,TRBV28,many,CASSSRQGTNEQFF,TGTGCCAGCAGTTCGAGACAGGGAACCAATGAGCAGTTCTTC
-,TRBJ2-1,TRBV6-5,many,CASSYGPRGNEQFF,TGTGCCAGCAGTTACGGGCCAAGGGGCAATGAGCAGTTCTTC
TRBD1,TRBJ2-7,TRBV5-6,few,CASSFVDRGFYEQYF,TGTGCCAGCAGCTTCGTGGACAGGGGATTCTACGAGCAGTACTTC
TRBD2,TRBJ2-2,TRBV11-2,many,CASSLVRTSGRMVGELFF,TGTGCCAGCAGCTTAGTGCGTACTAGCGGGAGGATGGTCGGGGAGCTGTTTTTT
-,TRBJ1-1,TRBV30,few,CAWSPMGNTEAFF,TGTGCCTGGAGCCCCATGGGGAACACTGAAGCTTTCTTT